The clone carrying this T cell receptor beta chain was seen a handful of times. This specimen comes from a study of response to subunit inactivated influenza vaccine. Looked up from germline, CDR1 is SGHVS and CDR2 is FNYEAQ. V was cut by 0 bases and J by 5 bases, with 9 bases left in between. The CDR3 length is 14 residues. TCRdb used MiXCR to reprocess the RT-PCR reads, holding one entry per CDR3 protein. The table includes 540,000 or so distinct CDR3 sequences, 10% to 15% detected once. The origin of this receptor is a man aged 45-65 years who received an inactivated influenza vaccine. V gene TRBV7-6 combines with J gene TRBJ2-3; D is possibly TRBD2 (5 bases). The starting material was PBMCs from blood, obtained 45 days after vaccination. CDR3 region: CASSLAALGDTQYF. The CDR3 DNA is TGTGCCAGCAGCTTAGCGGCACTAGGAGATACGCAGTATTTT.